This T cell receptor beta chain came from a study of T cell responses to AZD1222 COVID-19 vaccine (dated by TCRdb to the early 2020s). A note on the overall study: A total of about 250 trial participants underwent TCR sequencing, of whom 207 had received two doses of AZD1222 and around 25 had received two doses of the MenACWY control vaccine. Trial participants were enrolled by age into subgroups of 18-55, 56-69 and 70-plus years, and roughly 150, 30 and 60 TCR-sequenced participants, respectively, were included in these subgroups. Overall study results and their limits: Participants were mostly white British and included more females than males, and it was suggested by the authors that clonal diversity may have been underestimated. Vaccine-associated CD4 TCRs spanned the whole spike protein, with dominant responses in regions 160-218 and 743-854. Conclusions about previously exposed vaccinees are limited, since just five to seven AZD1222 recipients were seropositive for SARS-CoV-2 at baseline. After two AZD1222 doses, spike-specific TCR breadth and depth were significantly higher than at day 0 and than in MenACWY recipients. Epitopes outside the regions mutated in the B.1.351 and B.1.1.7 variants were reportedly recognized by nearly half of the unique spike-specific TCRs. In the small 56-69-year group, the increase in depth fell short of significance, most likely because of low power. Because no samples from the day 14 peak response were available, repertoires could be characterized only after the peak T cell response.

Ends trimmed: V by 4 bases, J by 5 bases; bases unmatched to a gene: 8. The CDR3 starts with the cysteine, ends with the phenylalanine, and has 14 residues. Kept here is only the CDR3 DNA, which spans 42 bases and is read in frame from base 1. From a lookup of the germline V gene (reference sequence), CDR1 and CDR2 are SGHKS and YYEKEE. The CDR3 regions of human TCRbeta chains were analyzed by immunosequencing. In the original analysis: TCRs in the repertoires were matched against a reference library of SARS-CoV-2-specific TCRs that had been generated with the MIRA antigen-specificity platform. Breadth was defined as the fraction of unique TCRs that were SARS-CoV-2-associated, and depth was defined as the fraction of total T cells that were SARS-CoV-2-associated. Using the MIRA data, every spike-specific TCR was mapped to the spike region that the TCR reacted to and assigned to either a CD4 or a CD8 class. Log10-transformed breadth and depth values were compared by one-way ANOVA with Sidak's multiple comparisons tests. TCRdb mirrors the immuneACCESS table, restricted to in-frame sequences. Some clones are absent from its copies; in checked studies, under half trace to an unresolved V gene, and the reason for the others is unknown. D and trimming were read from the DNA, whereas the V and J calls and clone size are those reported in that table. The sample table holds 80,000 or so clones, of which approximately 88% were seen once. The top ten clonotypes cover more than 4.5% of the sample.

Comments on this clone: Its antigen is currently not known. No much larger clonotype is one base removed from it; base qualities were not supplied.

This specimen's time point label, per the study, means: baseline before first vaccination. The treatment or condition label on this specimen signifies: meningococcal conjugate vaccine given as trial control. Samples from vaccinated people were obtained from the UK trials COV001 and COV002, which included a single-blind randomized controlled phase 2/3 trial of AZD1222 (ChAdOx1 nCoV-19) in healthy adults. For TCRbeta chain sequencing, PBMC samples were collected from trial participants at day 0 and at day 28 after the second dose. The rearrangement combines TRBV5-5 with TRBJ1-1; TRBD1 fits 7 bases in the junction. The sequencing here drew on peripheral blood, taken on day 0 of MenACWY control vaccination. The receptor's source is an adult in good health. Here the CDR3 is given as CASSEQGYGTEAFF. The sequenced DNA: TGTGCCAGCAGCGAACAGGGGTATGGGACTGAAGCTTTCTTT.